These 5 T cell receptor beta chains originate from one sample sequenced in a study of OX40 agonist ivuxolimab in advanced cancers. Sequencing was performed with immunoSEQ multiplex PCR; in TCRdb, only in-frame clones are kept and a portion is missing. The sample consists of more than 60,000 clones, about 86% of them appearing once. The sequences come from CD4+ or CD8+ T cells sorted from blood, collected in a trial of the OX40 agonist ivuxolimab. These receptors were taken from an adult with an advanced solid tumor such as melanoma, head and neck, liver or kidney cancer.

The V gene is TRBV4-1, the J gene TRBJ2-5, with D possibly TRBD2 on 6 matching bases. V was cut by 0 bases and J by 5 bases, with 13 bases left in between. The CDR3 consists of 15 residues. Germline V lookup: CDR1 MGHRA, CDR2 YSYEKL. The CDR3: CASSQERGVRETQYF. The CDR3 DNA reads TGCGCCAGCAGCCAAGAACGCGGGGTAAGGGAGACCCAGTACTTC.

The chain has TRBV15 and TRBJ2-7, with 7 bases that match TRBD1. V lost 0 bases to trimming and J lost 2 bases; unmatched junction nucleotides: 13. CDR3 size: 18 residues. The germline V gene encodes CDR1 LNHNV and CDR2 YYDKDF (reference sequence). The CDR3, as DNA: TGTGCCACCAGCAGAGATTTACAGGGGATTTCGATACCCTACGAGCAGTACTTC. It is translated as CATSRDLQGISIPYEQYF.

The chain combines TRBV18 with TRBJ2-3; 7 positions agree with TRBD1. The CDR3 covers 15 residues. With V trimmed by 6 bases and J by 1 base, 7 bases remained unmatched. Germline-derived CDR1 and CDR2 are KGHSH and LQKENI. The CDR3 sequence is CASSRQGQGTDTQYF. In DNA form, the CDR3 reads TGTGCCAGCTCGCGACAGGGTCAAGGCACAGATACGCAGTATTTT.

This chain joins TRBV5-4 and TRBJ1-2; D gene ambiguous. The V end lost 4 bases, the J end lost 4 bases, and 17 bases lay between the germline ends. CDR3 size: 15 residues. CDR1 SGHNT and CDR2 YYREEE come from the germline V gene (reference sequence). CDR3 loop: CASSLRVGYSYGYTF. DNA of the CDR3: TGTGCCAGCAGCCTGCGGGTGGGGTACAGCTATGGCTACACCTTC.

The rearrangement links TRBV6-1 to TRBJ1-2, with unresolved D. Germline values: CDR1 MNHNS, CDR2 SASEGT. Trimming pared 2 bases from V and 5 bases from J, leaving 9 bases between. The CDR3 length is 13 residues. CDR3 region: CASSESVWYGYTF. In nucleotides, the CDR3 is TGTGCCAGCAGTGAATCAGTTTGGTATGGCTACACCTTC.